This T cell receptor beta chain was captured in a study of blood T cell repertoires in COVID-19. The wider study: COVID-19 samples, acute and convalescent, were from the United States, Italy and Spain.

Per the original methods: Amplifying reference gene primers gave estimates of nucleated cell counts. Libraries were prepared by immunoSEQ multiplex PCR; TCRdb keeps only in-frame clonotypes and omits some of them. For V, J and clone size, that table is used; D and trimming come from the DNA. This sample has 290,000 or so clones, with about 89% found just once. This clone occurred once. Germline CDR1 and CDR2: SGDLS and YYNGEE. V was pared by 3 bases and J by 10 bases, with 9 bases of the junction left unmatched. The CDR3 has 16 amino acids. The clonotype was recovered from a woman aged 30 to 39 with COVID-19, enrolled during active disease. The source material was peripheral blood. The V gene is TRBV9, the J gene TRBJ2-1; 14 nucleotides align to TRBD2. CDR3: CASSETGTSGSSEQFF. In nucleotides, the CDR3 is TGTGCCAGCAGCGAAACCGGGACTAGCGGGAGCAGCGAGCAGTTCTTC.